Below, one TCR beta chain is given with its context. In the original workflow: Filtering differed for immunoSEQ, which gave only junction sequences without quality scores. The repertoire was sequenced with immunoSEQ multiplex PCR; TCRdb's copy has only in-frame clones and lacks some. The DNA was the basis for D and trimming; V, J and clone size are from that table. The repertoire holds roughly 1,500,000 clones, with approximately 98% as singletons. These data come from a study of shared clonotypes between healthy human individuals. V was trimmed by 0 bases and J by 1 base, leaving 13 bases between them. Germline values: CDR1 SGHRS, CDR2 YFSETQ. The CDR3 consists of 16 residues.

The specimen sequenced was naive CD4+ T cells sorted from blood. Noted subset: CD45RA+ positively selected. The receptor's source is a young man in good health. V gene TRBV5-1 combines with J gene TRBJ1-1; D is undetermined. This chain's CDR3 is CASSLGWAGANTEAFF. CDR3 in DNA: TGCGCCAGCAGCTTGGGATGGGCGGGCGCGAACACTGAAGCTTTCTTT.